What follows are 22 T cell receptor beta chains derived from one specimen sequenced in a study of neoadjuvant anti-PD-1 for oral cavity cancer. The time point denotes: after neoadjuvant nivolumab, at surgical resection. Produced via immunoSEQ multiplex PCR; TCRdb's table is partial and in-frame only. This sample has about 39,000 clones; 65% to 80% occur once, and the top ten carry approximately 4.8%. Sequenced here: PBMCs, sampled after nivolumab (anti-PD-1) treatment. All receptors come from a person aged 35-79 years with oral cavity squamous cell carcinoma.

This clone was observed a handful of times. Other DNA sequences in the sample encode the same CDR3. This chain joins TRBV7-2 and TRBJ2-7; D not certain. Germline CDR1 reads SGHTA; CDR2 reads FQGNSA. Trimming removed 5 bases from V and 3 bases from J, with 5 bases in between. The CDR3 runs to 11 residues. CDR3 region: CASSLHYEQYF. The CDR3 DNA reads as TGTGCCAGCAGCCTACACTACGAGCAGTACTTC.

The genes are TRBV28 and TRBJ1-2, with D possibly matching TRBD1 (5 bases). V lost 6 bases and J lost 0, with 5 bases in between. Germline CDR1 reads MDHEN; CDR2 reads SYDVKM. This CDR3 has 12 residues. The CDR3 loop is CASRGPNYGYTF. In DNA, the CDR3 is TGTGCCAGCAGGGGACCTAACTATGGCTACACCTTC.

V and J are TRBV19 and TRBJ1-6; D ambiguous. Deletions cut 9 bases from V and 0 bases from J, with 9 bases between. The CDR3 has 14 amino acids. CDR1 and CDR2 from the germline V gene are LNHDA and SQIVND (reference sequence). The CDR3 sequence is CASGLSSYNSPLHF. For the CDR3, the DNA is TGTGCCAGCGGATTGAGCTCCTATAATTCACCCCTCCACTTT. The complete variable domain, with remaining parts taken from reference TRBV19 and TRBJ1-6, reads DGGITQSPKYLFRKEGQNVTLSCEQNLNHDAMYWYRQDPGQGLRLIYYSQIVNDFQKGDIAEGYSVSREKKESFPLTVTSAQKNPTAFYLCASGLSSYNSPLHFGNGTRLTVT.

The V call is TRBV28, the J call TRBJ1-1; D unclear. Germline CDR1 and CDR2: MDHEN and SYDVKM. This CDR3 spans 14 amino acids. Trimming removed 3 bases from V and 1 base from J, with 9 bases in between. CDR3 bases: TGTGCCAGCAGTTTCCCTACAGAGAACACTGAAGCTTTCTTT. It translates to CASSFPTENTEAFF.

Only one count was recorded for this clone. The gene calls are TRBV2 and TRBJ2-7; TRBD2 matches 9 bases. The V segment lost 1 base and the J segment 2 bases; nucleotides outside the gene matches: 6. Germline V gene lookup returns CDR1 SNHLY and CDR2 FYNNEI. The CDR3 is made up of 16 amino acids. The CDR3 loop reads CASSEGKRGVTYEQYF. The CDR3 DNA is TGTGCCAGCAGTGAAGGGAAGCGGGGGGTTACCTACGAGCAGTACTTC.

V gene TRBV4-1 combines with J gene TRBJ1-2, with D possibly matching TRBD1 (6 bases). V lost 0 bases to trimming and J lost 4 bases, with 9 bases between them. Germline V gene sequence: CDR1 MGHRA, CDR2 YSYEKL. This CDR3 has 14 residues. The CDR3 spells CASSQEGAGYGYTF. The CDR3, as DNA: TGCGCCAGCAGCCAAGAGGGGGCCGGCTATGGCTACACCTTC.

This chain connects TRBV9 to TRBJ2-1; 8 positions match TRBD2. Germline CDR1 reads SGDLS; CDR2 reads YYNGEE. Trimming removed 0 bases from V and 7 bases from J; junction bases left unmatched: 9. The CDR3 runs 16 residues. The CDR3: CASSVATLAGINEQFF. CDR3 nucleotide sequence: TGTGCCAGCAGCGTAGCTACCCTAGCGGGTATTAATGAGCAGTTCTTC.

Concerning this clone: This sample includes further DNA sequences coding for the same CDR3. V is TRBV6-5 and J is TRBJ2-6; no reliable D call. CDR3 length: 14 amino acids. Trimming pared 6 bases from V and 1 base from J, leaving 7 bases between. Per the germline V gene, CDR1 is MNHEY and CDR2 is SVGAGI. CDR3 DNA: TGTGCCAGCAGGGTTGGTTCTGGGGCCAACGTCCTGACTTTC. Amino acids: CASRVGSGANVLTF.

CDR3 DNA: TGTGCCAGCAGTTCGAAGGGGGCGTATCACTATGGCTACACCTTC. It is translated as CASSSKGAYHYGYTF. The chain has TRBV27 and TRBJ1-2; the match to TRBD1 covers 7 bases. Germline V gene data show CDR1 as MNHEY and CDR2 as SMNVEV (reference sequence). V gave up 4 bases and J gave up 3 bases; unmatched junction bases: 8. The CDR3 loop spans 15 amino acids.

The rearrangement uses TRBV7-6 and TRBJ1-1; D possibly corresponds to TRBD1 (5 bases). The CDR3 runs to 13 residues. The ends were cut back, 5 bases at V and 6 bases at J, with 13 bases in the middle. CDR1 SGHVS and CDR2 FNYEAQ come from the germline V gene. DNA of the CDR3: TGTGCCAGCAGCCTAGGGGTGGGCGCTGAAGCTTTCTTT. It is translated as CASSLGVGAEAFF.

V usage is TRBV6-5 and J usage is TRBJ1-4; perhaps TRBD1 as D (6 bases). Germline V gene data show CDR1 as MNHEY and CDR2 as SVGAGI. This CDR3 region has 14 residues. V was clipped by 8 bases and J by 2 bases, with 12 bases between them. CDR3 region: CASRLGATNEKLFF. The CDR3, as DNA: TGTGCCAGCCGCTTGGGGGCGACTAATGAAAAACTGTTTTTT.

In nucleotides, the CDR3 is TGTGCCAGTAGGTGGGGACTAGCGGGTGGAACGCAGTATTTT. Its protein is CASRWGLAGGTQYF. The J gene is TRBJ2-3, the V gene TRBV19, with 12 positions matching TRBD2. The CDR3 spans 14 residues. The germline V gene has CDR1 LNHDA and CDR2 SQIVND (reference sequence). V was clipped by 6 bases and J by 9 bases; unmatched bases: 7.

This chain connects TRBV27 to TRBJ1-1; 8 bases match TRBD1. The CDR3 totals 14 residues. Germline V gives CDR1 MNHEY, CDR2 SMNVEV (reference sequence). V lost 5 bases, J lost 4 bases, and 6 bases stayed unmatched. The CDR3, as DNA: TGTGCCAGCAGTCCGCGGACAGGGACCACTGAAGCTTTCTTT. Amino acid sequence: CASSPRTGTTEAFF.

This chain uses TRBV7-3 with TRBJ2-1; D may be TRBD1 (6 bases). V was trimmed by 2 bases and J by 1 base, leaving 6 bases between them. In germline, CDR1 is SGHTA, CDR2 FQGTGA. This CDR3 region has 14 residues. For the CDR3, the DNA is TGTGCCAGCAGCTTACAGGGGTCCTACAATGAGCAGTTCTTC. Amino acid sequence: CASSLQGSYNEQFF.

This chain joins TRBV14 and TRBJ2-7; 8 bases are shared with TRBD2. V was clipped by 7 bases and J by 0 bases; unmatched bases: 8. Per the germline V gene, CDR1 is SGHDN and CDR2 is FVKESK. This CDR3 has 15 residues. The CDR3 is CASTSGRGASYEQYF. DNA for the CDR3: TGTGCCAGCACCTCAGGGCGGGGGGCCTCCTACGAGCAGTACTTC.

This clone was counted between two and nine times. V usage is TRBV6-5 and J usage is TRBJ1-2; 8 bases align to TRBD1. The germline CDR1 and CDR2 sequences are MNHEY and SVGAGI. J gave up 6 bases and V 0 bases, and 3 bases lay outside the gene matches. The CDR3 sequence is 14 residues long. The CDR3 DNA is TGTGCCAGCAGTTACTCGTGGACAGGGAATGGCTACACCTTC. This sequence encodes CASSYSWTGNGYTF.

The rearrangement links TRBV5-1 to TRBJ2-2; weak D call: TRBD2 (5 bases). CDR1 and CDR2 from the germline V gene are SGHRS and YFSETQ. V dropped 4 bases and J dropped 0 bases, with 13 bases sitting between them. The length of the CDR3 is 16 residues. The DNA of the CDR3 is TGCGCCAGCAGCCCACTAGGCGACACGAACACCGGGGAGCTGTTTTTT. Translating gives CASSPLGDTNTGELFF. Full variable domain (outside the CDR3, taken from reference TRBV5-1 and TRBJ2-2): KAGVTQTPRYLIKTRGQQVTLSCSPISGHRSVSWYQQTPGQGLQFLFEYFSETQRNKGNFPGRFSGRQFSNSRSEMNVSTLELGDSALYLCASSPLGDTNTGELFFGEGSRLTVL.

This sequence joins TRBV5-5 and TRBJ2-2; perhaps TRBD2 as D (6 bases). CDR1 and CDR2 from the germline V gene are SGHKS and YYEKEE (reference sequence). Deletions cut 3 bases from V and 1 base from J, with 10 bases between. The CDR3 sequence is 15 residues long. CDR3 in DNA: TGTGCCAGCAGCTGGATCGGGGGGAACACCGGGGAGCTGTTTTTT. The encoded protein is CASSWIGGNTGELFF.

With regard to this clone: This specimen includes other DNA sequences encoding the same CDR3. This chain links TRBV29-1 with TRBJ1-5; weak D call: TRBD1 (5 bases). The CDR3 runs to 12 residues. The germline gives CDR1 SQVTM, CDR2 ANQGSEA. The V gene lost 6 bases and the J gene lost 1 base, with 7 bases spanning the gap. The CDR3 loop reads CSVGGSNQPQHF. The DNA of the CDR3 is TGCAGCGTGGGGGGGAGCAATCAGCCCCAGCATTTT.

The V call is TRBV7-9, the J call TRBJ1-2; 8 nucleotides align to TRBD1. The CDR3 length is 15 residues. Germline lookup yields CDR1 SEHNR and CDR2 FQNEAQ (reference sequence). With V trimmed by 3 bases and J by 2 bases, 5 bases remained unmatched. CDR3: CASSFATGANYGYTF. The CDR3 bases are TGTGCCAGCAGCTTCGCGACAGGGGCCAACTATGGCTACACCTTC.

This chain uses TRBV4-1 with TRBJ2-7; 8 bases match TRBD1. The CDR3 has 16 amino acids. Looked up from germline, CDR1 is MGHRA and CDR2 is YSYEKL. V trimming: 7 bases; J trimming: 3 bases; junction bases outside the gene matches: 14. The CDR3 DNA reads as TGCGCCAGCACGGGGACAGGAAAACCCAACGACTACGAGCAGTACTTC. As protein: CASTGTGKPNDYEQYF.

V is TRBV7-9 and J is TRBJ2-3, with 12 bases aligning to TRBD2. Germline V lookup: CDR1 SEHNR, CDR2 FQNEAQ (reference sequence). J was trimmed by 4 bases and V by 1 base; bases with no gene match: 3. This CDR3 contains 16 residues. The CDR3 DNA sequence: TGTGCCAGCAGCTTAGGACTAGCGGGAGTGGCAGATACGCAGTATTTT. The encoded protein is CASSLGLAGVADTQYF.